The clone carrying this T cell receptor (beta chain) was counted many times. The same CDR3 arises from other DNA sequences in this sample as well. Authors' processing steps: Amplification of reference gene primers provided the estimated nucleated cell counts. Sequenced by immunoSEQ multiplex PCR; TCRdb stores in-frame clones only, minus some. The V and J calls and clone size come from that table; D and trimming were worked out from the DNA. The sample carries 190,000 or so clones, about 90% recorded once. This entry belongs to a study of blood T cell repertoires in COVID-19. Study background: Both acute and convalescent COVID-19 samples were obtained from the United States, Italy and Spain. Sources were T cells, B-cell-depleted T cells, or PBMCs; the material itself was cDNA or gDNA.

The CDR3 runs to 13 residues. The germline V and J ends were trimmed by 6 bases and 3 bases, with 9 bases remaining between them. The receptor comes from a man aged 40-55 years with active or convalescent COVID-19. V gene TRBV12-3 or TRBV12-4 combines with J gene TRBJ1-5; D is perhaps TRBD1 (6 bases). The sequenced material came from peripheral blood. This chain's CDR3 is CASRTGSNQPQHF. CDR3 DNA sequence: TGTGCCAGCAGGACAGGTTCCAATCAGCCCCAGCATTTT.